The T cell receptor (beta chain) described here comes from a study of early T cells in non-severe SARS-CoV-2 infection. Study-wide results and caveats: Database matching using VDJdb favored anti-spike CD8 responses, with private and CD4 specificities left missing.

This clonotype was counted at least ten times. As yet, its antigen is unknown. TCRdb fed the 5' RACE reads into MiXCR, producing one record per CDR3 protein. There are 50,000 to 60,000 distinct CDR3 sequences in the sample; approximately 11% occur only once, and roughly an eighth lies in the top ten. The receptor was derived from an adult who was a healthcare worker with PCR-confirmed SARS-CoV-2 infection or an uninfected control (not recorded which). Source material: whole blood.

CDR3 sequence reads: CASSPGTSGSWGNTGELFF. The CDR3 DNA follows: TGTGCCAGCAGCCCAGGGACTAGCGGGAGTTGGGGTAACACCGGGGAGCTGTTTTTT. The chain uses TRBV7-2 and TRBJ2-2; TRBD2 agrees at 14 bases. J lost 2 bases, V lost 5 bases, and 10 bases had no gene match. Germline V gives CDR1 SGHTA, CDR2 FQGNSA. This CDR3 comprises 19 residues.